The 9 T cell receptor beta chains given below trace back to one sample, sequenced in a study of T cell repertoires in cytomegalovirus infection. TCRdb reanalysed the reads using MiXCR and keeps one entry per CDR3 protein. The sample carries about 190,000 distinct CDR3 sequences, less than 9.5% recorded once. Sequencing used PBMCs. The source is a human donor in good health (CMV status not recorded). Some clones in this sample may be carry-over from other donors' samples.

The chain links TRBV7-2 to TRBJ1-5; no clear D gene. CDR1 SGHTA and CDR2 FQGNSA come from the germline V gene. V lost 5 bases, J lost 1 base, and 12 bases lay in between. The CDR3 length is 15 residues. This CDR3 reads CASSLMGGSNQPQHF. Written as DNA, the CDR3 is TGTGCCAGCAGCCTTATGGGCGGGAGCAATCAGCCCCAGCATTTT.

The chain uses TRBV7-2 and TRBJ1-6; D gene unclear. V gave up 10 bases and J gave up 9 bases, with 13 bases separating them. Germline V CDR1 and CDR2: SGHTA, FQGNSA. The CDR3 has 12 residues. CDR3 DNA sequence: TGTGCCACCAACGCCTTTGGTTCACCCCTCCACTTT. This encodes CATNAFGSPLHF.

This clonotype was observed at least ten times. This chain uses TRBV10-1 with TRBJ1-4; D ambiguous. The V gene's germline CDR1 is WNHNN and CDR2 SYGVQD (reference sequence). CDR3 length equals 16 residues. The V end lost 2 bases, the J end lost 0 bases, and 10 bases lay between the germline ends. The CDR3 loop is CASSEAKRTTNEKLFF. The CDR3 DNA is TGCGCCAGCAGTGAGGCCAAAAGGACAACTAATGAAAAACTGTTTTTT.

This clonotype showed up many times. The chain carries TRBV7-9 and TRBJ2-5; 8 bases map to TRBD2. The V segment lost 4 bases and the J segment 3 bases; nucleotides outside the gene matches: 10. The CDR3 extends over 16 amino acids. CDR1 is SEHNR, CDR2 FQNEAQ, per germline (reference sequence). For the CDR3, the DNA is TGTGCCAGCAGCTACAACGCCGGGACTAGGGAAGAGACCCAGTACTTC. Residues: CASSYNAGTREETQYF.

This clonotype came up a few times. The chain has TRBV24-1 and TRBJ2-7, with TRBD1 matching over 9 bases. V shed 7 bases and J 7 bases; nucleotides not matched to a gene: 7. The CDR3 length is 13 residues. Per the germline V gene, CDR1 is KGHDR and CDR2 is SFDVKD. This CDR3 reads CATSRDRDGEQYF. In DNA form, the CDR3 reads TGTGCCACCAGCCGGGACAGGGATGGTGAGCAGTACTTC.

The chain is built from TRBV20-1 and TRBJ2-1, with 10 nucleotides matching TRBD2. Germline-derived CDR1 and CDR2 are DFQATT and SNEGSKA (reference sequence). CDR3 length: 15 residues. The V and J ends lost 6 bases and 5 bases, in that order; junction bases with no gene match: 10. The CDR3 sequence: CSARPLAGVHNEQFF. CDR3 nucleotide sequence: TGCAGTGCGCGCCCTCTAGCGGGAGTACACAATGAGCAGTTCTTC.

This clonotype was detected a few times. V usage is TRBV6-2 or TRBV6-3 and J usage is TRBJ2-2; tentative D call: TRBD2 (6 bases). CDR1 and CDR2 from the germline V gene are MNHEY and SVGEGT. The CDR3 is 13 residues long. V was trimmed by 8 bases and J by 3 bases, leaving 10 bases between them. CDR3 DNA: TGTGCCAGCTGGGACTCCGACACCGGGGAGCTGTTTTTT. It codes for CASWDSDTGELFF.

The sample holds a few counts of this clonotype. This chain joins TRBV7-9 and TRBJ2-2; D is possibly TRBD1 or TRBD2 (5 bases each). Deletions cut 3 bases from V and 5 bases from J, with 10 bases between. Germline V gives CDR1 SEHNR, CDR2 FQNEAQ (reference sequence). CDR3 length equals 14 residues. CDR3 amino acids: CASSFSGTTGELFF. CDR3 in DNA: TGTGCCAGCAGCTTCTCCGGGACGACCGGGGAGCTGTTTTTT.

At least ten counts were recorded for this clonotype. This rearrangement joins TRBV6-1 to TRBJ2-5; 9 bases are a match to TRBD2. The CDR3 extends over 15 amino acids. Germline V gives CDR1 MNHNS, CDR2 SASEGT. V dropped 5 bases and J dropped 6; count of bases not matched to a gene: 10. The CDR3 region has the DNA TGTGCCAGCAGTTTTAGCGGGGGTAGTATCCAGACCCAGTACTTC. Translation gives CASSFSGGSIQTQYF.